This T cell receptor (beta chain) was sequenced for a study of response to subunit inactivated influenza vaccine. Whole-study findings and limits: It was suggested by the authors that few new T cells are recruited by each seasonal influenza vaccination.

TCRdb redid the calling of the RT-PCR reads with MiXCR, one entry per CDR3 protein. Of under 550,000 distinct CDR3 sequences in the sample, less than 8% were seen once. This clonotype was counted a few times. What it binds is not known. Deletions cut 0 bases from V and 4 bases from J, with 15 bases between. Germline V lookup: CDR1 ENHRY, CDR2 SYGVKD. The CDR3 runs to 17 residues. The chain has TRBV10-3 and TRBJ2-2; D perhaps matches TRBD2 (7 bases). The TCR sequence derives from a man aged 50-75 years who received an inactivated influenza vaccine. The sample consisted of PBMCs from blood, taken around 25 months after vaccination. CDR3 nucleotide sequence: TGTGCCATCAGTGAGTCGCGGGGGCGCGCACTCACCGGGGAGCTGTTTTTT. It codes for CAISESRGRALTGELFF.